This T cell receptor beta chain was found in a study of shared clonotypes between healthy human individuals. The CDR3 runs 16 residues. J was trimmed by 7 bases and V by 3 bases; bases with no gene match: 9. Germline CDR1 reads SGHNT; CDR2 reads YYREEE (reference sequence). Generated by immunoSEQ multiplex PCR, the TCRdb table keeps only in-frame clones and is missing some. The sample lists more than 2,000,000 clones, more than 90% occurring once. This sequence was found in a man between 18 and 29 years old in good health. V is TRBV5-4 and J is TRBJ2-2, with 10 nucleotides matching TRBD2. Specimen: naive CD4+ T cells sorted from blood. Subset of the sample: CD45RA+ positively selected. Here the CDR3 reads CASSSPSGGVGGELFF. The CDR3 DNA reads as TGTGCCAGCAGCTCCCCTAGCGGGGGCGTGGGCGGGGAGCTGTTTTTT.